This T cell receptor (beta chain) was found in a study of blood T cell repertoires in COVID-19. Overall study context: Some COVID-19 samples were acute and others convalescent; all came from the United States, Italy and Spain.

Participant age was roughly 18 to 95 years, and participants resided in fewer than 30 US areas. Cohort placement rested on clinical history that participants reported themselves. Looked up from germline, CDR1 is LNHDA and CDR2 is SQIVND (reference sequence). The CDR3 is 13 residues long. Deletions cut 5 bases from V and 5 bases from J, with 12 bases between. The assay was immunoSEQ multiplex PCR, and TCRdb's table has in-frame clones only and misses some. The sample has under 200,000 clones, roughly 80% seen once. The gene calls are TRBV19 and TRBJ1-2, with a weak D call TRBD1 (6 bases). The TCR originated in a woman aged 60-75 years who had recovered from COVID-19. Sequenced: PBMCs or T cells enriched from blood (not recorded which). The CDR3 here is CASSPPQGYGYTF. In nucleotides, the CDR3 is TGTGCCAGTAGTCCCCCGCAGGGGTATGGCTACACCTTC.